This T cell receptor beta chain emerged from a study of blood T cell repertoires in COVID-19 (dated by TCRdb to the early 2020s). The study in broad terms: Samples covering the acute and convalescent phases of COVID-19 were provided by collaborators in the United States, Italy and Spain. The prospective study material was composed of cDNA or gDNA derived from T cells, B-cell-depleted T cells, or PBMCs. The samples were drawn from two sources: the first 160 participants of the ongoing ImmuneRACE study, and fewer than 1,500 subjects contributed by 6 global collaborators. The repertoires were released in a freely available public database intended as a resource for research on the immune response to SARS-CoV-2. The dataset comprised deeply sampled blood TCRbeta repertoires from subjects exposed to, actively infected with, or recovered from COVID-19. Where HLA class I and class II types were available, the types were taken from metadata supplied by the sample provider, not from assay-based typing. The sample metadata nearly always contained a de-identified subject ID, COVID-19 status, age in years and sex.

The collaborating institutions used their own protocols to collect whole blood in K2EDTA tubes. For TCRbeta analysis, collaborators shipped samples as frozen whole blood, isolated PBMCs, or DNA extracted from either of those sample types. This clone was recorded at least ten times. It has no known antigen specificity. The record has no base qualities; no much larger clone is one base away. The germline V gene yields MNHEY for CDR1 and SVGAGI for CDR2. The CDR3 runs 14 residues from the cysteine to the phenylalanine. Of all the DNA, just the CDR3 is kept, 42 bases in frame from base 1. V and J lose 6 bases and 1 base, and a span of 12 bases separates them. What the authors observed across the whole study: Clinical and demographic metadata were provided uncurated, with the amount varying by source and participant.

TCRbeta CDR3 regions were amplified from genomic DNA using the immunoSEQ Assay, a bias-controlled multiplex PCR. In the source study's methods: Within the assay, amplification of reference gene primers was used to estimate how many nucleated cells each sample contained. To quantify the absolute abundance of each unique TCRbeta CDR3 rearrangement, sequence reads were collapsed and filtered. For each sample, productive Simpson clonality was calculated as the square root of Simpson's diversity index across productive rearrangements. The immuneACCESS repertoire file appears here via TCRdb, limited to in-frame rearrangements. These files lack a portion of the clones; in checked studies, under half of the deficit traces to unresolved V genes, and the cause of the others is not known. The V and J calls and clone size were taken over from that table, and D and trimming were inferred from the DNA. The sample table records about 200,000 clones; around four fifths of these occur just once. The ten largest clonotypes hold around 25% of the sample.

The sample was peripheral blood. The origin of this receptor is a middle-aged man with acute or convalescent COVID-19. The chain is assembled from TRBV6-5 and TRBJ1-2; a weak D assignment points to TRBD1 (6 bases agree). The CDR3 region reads CASSSGRGNYGYTF. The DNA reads TGTGCCAGCAGCTCGGGCAGGGGTAACTATGGCTACACCTTC.